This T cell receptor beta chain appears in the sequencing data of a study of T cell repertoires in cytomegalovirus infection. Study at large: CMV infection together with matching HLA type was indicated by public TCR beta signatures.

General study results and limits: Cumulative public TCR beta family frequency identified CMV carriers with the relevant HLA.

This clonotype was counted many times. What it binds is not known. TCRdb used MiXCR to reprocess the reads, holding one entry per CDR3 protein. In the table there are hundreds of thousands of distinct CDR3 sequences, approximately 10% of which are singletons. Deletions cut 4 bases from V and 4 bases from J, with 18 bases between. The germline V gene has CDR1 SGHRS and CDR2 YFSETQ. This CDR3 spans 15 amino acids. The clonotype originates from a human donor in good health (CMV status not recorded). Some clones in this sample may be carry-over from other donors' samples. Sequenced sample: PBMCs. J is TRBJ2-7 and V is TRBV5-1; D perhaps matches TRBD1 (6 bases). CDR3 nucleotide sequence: TGCGCCAGCAGCATCGGACAGATAAATTTTTACGAGCAGTACTTC. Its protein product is CASSIGQINFYEQYF.